These T cell receptor beta chains were read from a single sample in a study of blood T cell repertoires in COVID-19. Assay used: immunoSEQ multiplex PCR; TCRdb lists only in-frame clones, some missing. Counted here are 65,000 to 75,000 clones, approximately 80% occurring once; the ten biggest clones make up roughly a sixth. The sequenced sample consisted of peripheral blood. All receptors derive from a human donor in a cohort sampled during active COVID-19. Each CDR3 is given with its conserved first and last residue. The D gene is left open where the match is weak. Rows give clone size only sometimes, using once, few, many, or a class for an expanded clone.

j_gene: TRBJ2-5; abundance: few; d_gene: -; v_gene: TRBV14; CDR3aa: CASSQEPRGRRLQETQYF; CDR3nt: TGTGCCAGCAGCCAAGAGCCTAGGGGCAGGCGGTTACAAGAGACCCAGTACTTC
j_gene: TRBJ1-1; abundance: once; d_gene: -; v_gene: TRBV10-2; CDR3aa: CASRFDRNTEAFF; CDR3nt: TGCGCCAGCAGATTCGACAGGAACACTGAAGCTTTCTTT
j_gene: TRBJ1-1; abundance: -; d_gene: -; v_gene: TRBV27; CDR3aa: CASRPLIFTEAFF; CDR3nt: TGTGCCAGCAGGCCCCTAATCTTCACTGAAGCTTTCTTT
j_gene: TRBJ1-4; abundance: -; d_gene: TRBD1; v_gene: TRBV5-1; CDR3aa: CASSQGQGALPNEKLFF; CDR3nt: TGCGCCAGCAGCCAAGGACAGGGGGCTTTGCCTAATGAAAAACTGTTTTTT
j_gene: TRBJ2-5; abundance: -; d_gene: TRBD2; v_gene: TRBV7-7; CDR3aa: CASSRLAGGLETQYF; CDR3nt: TGTGCCAGCAGCCGACTAGCGGGAGGATTGGAGACCCAGTACTTC
j_gene: TRBJ2-3; abundance: -; d_gene: TRBD2; v_gene: TRBV11-2; CDR3aa: CASSQHRTSGTTDTQYF; CDR3nt: TGTGCCAGCAGCCAACATCGGACTAGCGGGACCACAGATACGCAGTATTTT
j_gene: TRBJ2-1; abundance: -; d_gene: -; v_gene: TRBV18; CDR3aa: CASSPPNRAYEQFF; CDR3nt: TGTGCCAGCTCACCACCGAACAGGGCGTATGAGCAGTTCTTC
j_gene: TRBJ2-7; abundance: once; d_gene: TRBD2; v_gene: TRBV18; CDR3aa: CASSLTSGSLEGEQYF; CDR3nt: TGTGCCAGCTCCCTTACTAGCGGGAGCCTGGAGGGTGAGCAGTACTTC
j_gene: TRBJ2-5; abundance: -; d_gene: -; v_gene: TRBV24-1; CDR3aa: CATSQGGTETQYF; CDR3nt: TGTGCCACCAGTCAAGGAGGCACGGAGACCCAGTACTTC
j_gene: TRBJ2-3; abundance: -; d_gene: TRBD2; v_gene: TRBV14; CDR3aa: CARRASGGRGDTQYF; CDR3nt: TGTGCCAGAAGGGCTAGCGGGGGCAGGGGAGATACGCAGTATTTT
j_gene: TRBJ2-3; abundance: -; d_gene: -; v_gene: TRBV5-1; CDR3aa: CASSTTPPTSTDTQYF; CDR3nt: TGCGCCAGCAGTACCACCCCACCCACTAGCACAGATACGCAGTATTTT
j_gene: TRBJ2-1; abundance: -; d_gene: -; v_gene: TRBV10-1; CDR3aa: CASSGGSGSSYNEQFF; CDR3nt: TGCGCCAGCAGCGGAGGGAGCGGGTCCTCCTACAATGAGCAGTTCTTC
j_gene: TRBJ2-7; abundance: -; d_gene: TRBD1; v_gene: TRBV5-5; CDR3aa: CASSPDRGYEQYF; CDR3nt: TGTGCCAGCAGCCCTGACAGGGGCTACGAGCAGTACTTC
j_gene: TRBJ1-3; abundance: -; d_gene: -; v_gene: TRBV28; CDR3aa: CASSSPSQRGGNTIYF; CDR3nt: TGTGCCAGCAGTTCCCCCTCCCAGAGGGGGGGAAACACCATATATTTT
j_gene: TRBJ2-7; abundance: -; d_gene: TRBD2; v_gene: TRBV6-1; CDR3aa: CASSEVSSGSDEQYF; CDR3nt: TGTGCCAGCAGTGAAGTCTCTAGCGGGAGTGACGAGCAGTACTTC
j_gene: TRBJ1-6; abundance: -; d_gene: TRBD1; v_gene: TRBV6-2/TRBV6-3; CDR3aa: CASSPRGAIGSPLHF; CDR3nt: TGTGCCAGCAGCCCCAGGGGGGCAATTGGTTCACCCCTCCACTTT
j_gene: TRBJ2-6; abundance: -; d_gene: -; v_gene: TRBV23-1; CDR3aa: CASSPGDSGANVLTF; CDR3nt: TGCGCCAGCAGTCCGGGTGACTCTGGGGCCAACGTCCTGACTTTC
j_gene: TRBJ2-7; abundance: -; d_gene: -; v_gene: TRBV27; CDR3aa: CASSSGESGQYEQYF; CDR3nt: TGTGCCAGCAGTTCGGGGGAGTCGGGCCAATACGAGCAGTACTTC
j_gene: TRBJ2-7; abundance: -; d_gene: TRBD1; v_gene: TRBV24-1; CDR3aa: CATRPGTVGTYEQYF; CDR3nt: TGTGCCACCAGACCTGGGACAGTCGGAACCTACGAGCAGTACTTC
j_gene: TRBJ1-2; abundance: -; d_gene: -; v_gene: TRBV6-2/TRBV6-3; CDR3aa: CASSETENYGYTF; CDR3nt: TGTGCCAGCAGTGAGACTGAAAACTATGGCTACACCTTC
j_gene: TRBJ2-1; abundance: -; d_gene: -; v_gene: TRBV2; CDR3aa: CASTPQGGNEQFF; CDR3nt: TGTGCCAGCACCCCTCAGGGAGGCAATGAGCAGTTCTTC
j_gene: TRBJ2-5; abundance: -; d_gene: TRBD2; v_gene: TRBV11-1; CDR3aa: CASSLDSGRDQETQYF; CDR3nt: TGTGCCAGCAGCTTAGATAGCGGGAGGGATCAAGAGACCCAGTACTTC
j_gene: TRBJ1-2; abundance: once; d_gene: TRBD1; v_gene: TRBV5-4; CDR3aa: CASSLALDREGYTF; CDR3nt: TGTGCCAGCAGCTTGGCCCTGGACAGGGAAGGCTACACCTTC
j_gene: TRBJ1-4; abundance: -; d_gene: -; v_gene: TRBV18; CDR3aa: CASSGQWGNEKLFF; CDR3nt: TGTGCCAGCTCAGGACAGTGGGGGAATGAAAAACTGTTTTTT
j_gene: TRBJ2-7; abundance: -; d_gene: -; v_gene: TRBV2; CDR3aa: CASSEELGGSYEQYF; CDR3nt: TGTGCCAGCAGTGAGGAACTGGGGGGCTCCTACGAGCAGTACTTC
j_gene: TRBJ1-2; abundance: -; d_gene: TRBD1; v_gene: TRBV27; CDR3aa: CASSLGTGSRGYTF; CDR3nt: TGTGCCAGCAGTTTGGGGACAGGGTCTAGGGGCTACACCTTC
j_gene: TRBJ2-3; abundance: once; d_gene: -; v_gene: TRBV4-2; CDR3aa: CASSQARDSRTDTQYF; CDR3nt: TGTGCCAGCAGCCAAGCTCGGGACTCCCGCACAGATACGCAGTATTTT
j_gene: TRBJ1-2; abundance: -; d_gene: TRBD1; v_gene: TRBV5-1; CDR3aa: CASSLGTENGYTF; CDR3nt: TGCGCCAGCAGCTTAGGGACAGAGAATGGCTACACCTTC
j_gene: TRBJ2-7; abundance: -; d_gene: -; v_gene: TRBV29-1; CDR3aa: CSVLGATKQYF; CDR3nt: TGCAGCGTTTTAGGAGCTACGAAGCAGTACTTC
j_gene: TRBJ1-2; abundance: -; d_gene: TRBD1; v_gene: TRBV7-6; CDR3aa: CASTRYPTGGTTNYGYTF; CDR3nt: TGTGCCAGCACCAGGTACCCGACAGGGGGAACGACTAACTATGGCTACACCTTC
j_gene: TRBJ2-5; abundance: -; d_gene: TRBD1; v_gene: TRBV2; CDR3aa: CASIPGQKETQYF; CDR3nt: TGTGCCAGCATCCCGGGACAGAAAGAGACCCAGTACTTC
j_gene: TRBJ2-5; abundance: few; d_gene: TRBD2; v_gene: TRBV20-1; CDR3aa: CSASGTSGIETQYF; CDR3nt: TGCAGTGCTAGTGGGACTAGCGGGATCGAGACCCAGTACTTC
j_gene: TRBJ2-5; abundance: -; d_gene: -; v_gene: TRBV13; CDR3aa: CASRPDSQETQYF; CDR3nt: TGTGCCAGCAGGCCTGACAGCCAAGAGACCCAGTACTTC
j_gene: TRBJ1-3; abundance: -; d_gene: -; v_gene: TRBV5-1; CDR3aa: CASSITPGGSSGNTIYF; CDR3nt: TGCGCCAGCAGCATCACCCCAGGTGGGAGCTCTGGAAACACCATATATTTT
j_gene: TRBJ2-7; abundance: -; d_gene: TRBD2; v_gene: TRBV10-3; CDR3aa: CAISGGLERGEQYF; CDR3nt: TGTGCCATCAGTGGAGGACTAGAGCGCGGAGAGCAGTACTTC
j_gene: TRBJ2-3; abundance: -; d_gene: -; v_gene: TRBV28; CDR3aa: CASTLAKKDTQYF; CDR3nt: TGTGCCAGCACCCTAGCGAAGAAGGATACGCAGTATTTT